Listed below are T cell receptor beta chains from one sample, sequenced in a study of graft-versus-host responses after intestinal transplantation. No antigen is known for these receptors. Data came from immunoSEQ multiplex PCR; TCRdb stores just in-frame clones and leaves some out. The sample shows some 90,000 clones, 92% of them seen only once. The input for sequencing was unstimulated CD8+ T cells sorted from spleen or lymph node cells, taken before transplant. All receptors derive from a human donor who was the organ donor for an intestinal transplant. Each CDR3 is given without its conserved first and last residue. Fields, in order: V gene, CDR3 protein.

TRBV19 ASSIGGFMVWNYT
TRBV30 AWSVGGAGLGSPLH
TRBV28 ASRPQTGDNEQY
TRBV7-9 ASSLVPLNTGELF
TRBV15 ATSRDWLAGDNTQY
TRBV2 ASNGGGEGIQY
TRBV2 ASSESAVAGDSYEQY
TRBV27 ASSHAGETQY
TRBV19 ASSGTSGPNEQF
TRBV29-1 SGVEGMNTEAF
TRBV7-2 ASSLAFPGYGSPQPQH
TRBV19 ASSAYRGGNTEAF
TRBV7-3 ASSPELAGGHTEQY
TRBV18 ASSTDNPYEQY
TRBV19 ASSWGQSNQPQH
TRBV6-5 ASSSLSGRSETQY
TRBV7-6 ASSLSDRSLSSYEQY
TRBV5-1 ASSWGSDREAPDEKLF
TRBV27 ASSTSGGAGETQY
TRBV4-1 ASSHDRGSSYEQY
TRBV5-6 ASSMTGHEKLF
TRBV12-5 ASGSGTGFYGYT
TRBV5-6 ASSLRRGQGGELF
TRBV4-1 ASSQDKRQPNTEAF
TRBV7-9 ASSLQGYNQPQH
TRBV7-8 ASSLGSAGAYLDQY
TRBV7-9 ASNGGPSYEQY
TRBV19 ASSPGSVANYGYT
TRBV6-1 ASRRTALNLTEAF
TRBV5-5 ASSWTQGAREAF
TRBV27 ASSLSPSYEQY
TRBV2 ASTSGQSPLEQY
TRBV4-2 ASSHPGTGNEQY
TRBV6-5 ASSRLAGGRDTQY
TRBV11-2 ASSPGTEYLSYEQY
TRBV7-2 ASSLVLAVRTGELF
TRBV7-9 ASSLIGAGPYEQY
TRBV9 ASSEGGSSGNTIY
TRBV4-3 ASSQDPGLSLEAF
TRBV30 AWSARDSIAKNIQY
TRBV28 ASSLGQGYRSPLH
TRBV15 ATSRGRGTGQPQH
TRBV9 ASSVRMESSVGLH
TRBV2 ASIARGYNSPLH
TRBV4-3 ASSLHPGNPTDTQY
TRBV4-3 ASSPVAQGGSPLH